Following are 5 T cell receptor beta chains from one sample sequenced in a study of T cell responses to AZD1222 COVID-19 vaccine. Assay used: immunoSEQ multiplex PCR; TCRdb lists only in-frame clones, some missing. Of some 48,000 clones in the sample, 80% to 90% were seen once. Sequenced material: peripheral blood, taken 28 days after the second AZD1222 dose. Receptor source: an adult who received the AZD1222 COVID-19 vaccine.

This clone was recorded only once. The junction differs from germline at one of its ends, possibly a read error. V and J are TRBV28 and TRBJ1-6; D is perhaps TRBD1 (5 bases). The CDR3 consists of 20 residues. The germline V gene encodes CDR1 MDHEN and CDR2 SYDVKM. CDR3 bases: TGTGCCAGCAGTGCAGACAACTGGGGGACTTATTACTCCTTTAATTCACCCCTCCACTTT. The encoded protein is CASSADNWGTYYSFNSPLHF.

The chain uses TRBV3-1 (or the pseudogene TRBV3-2) and TRBJ1-6; D is perhaps TRBD1 (6 bases). The germline CDR1 and CDR2 sequences are LGHDT and YNNKEL (reference sequence). CDR3 length: 15 amino acids. Trimming pared 0 bases from V and 7 bases from J, leaving 10 bases between. CDR3 sequence: CASSQDRGQNSPLHF. The CDR3 nucleotides are TGTGCCAGCAGCCAAGATCGAGGACAGAATTCACCCCTCCACTTT.

This clone has only one observation. The chain joins TRBV18 to TRBJ2-2, with TRBD2 matching over 10 bases. The length of the CDR3 is 18 residues. The V segment lost 6 bases and the J segment 5 bases; nucleotides outside the gene matches: 15. The germline V gene has CDR1 KGHSH and CDR2 LQKENI. The chain's CDR3 is CASSPPGLAGGRTGELFF. Here the CDR3 DNA reads TGTGCCAGCTCCCCTCCAGGGTTAGCGGGAGGACGGACCGGGGAGCTGTTTTTT.

The J gene is TRBJ2-3, the V gene TRBV28; D perhaps matches TRBD1 (6 bases). This CDR3 is 16 amino acids long. Germline CDR1 and CDR2: MDHEN and SYDVKM. V lost 5 bases and J lost 5, with 20 bases in between. CDR3 residues: CASSPPGTRTLDTQYF. The CDR3, as DNA: TGTGCCAGCAGTCCACCCGGGACAAGAACACTAGATACGCAGTATTTT.

This chain joins TRBV7-9 and TRBJ2-7, with D unresolved. Trimming cost V 5 bases and J 3 bases, with 11 bases left between them. CDR3 size: 13 residues. The germline gives CDR1 SEHNR, CDR2 FQNEAQ (reference sequence). The CDR3, as DNA: TGTGCCAGCAGCCTCGTCGTGAACTACGAGCAGTACTTC. Its protein is CASSLVVNYEQYF.